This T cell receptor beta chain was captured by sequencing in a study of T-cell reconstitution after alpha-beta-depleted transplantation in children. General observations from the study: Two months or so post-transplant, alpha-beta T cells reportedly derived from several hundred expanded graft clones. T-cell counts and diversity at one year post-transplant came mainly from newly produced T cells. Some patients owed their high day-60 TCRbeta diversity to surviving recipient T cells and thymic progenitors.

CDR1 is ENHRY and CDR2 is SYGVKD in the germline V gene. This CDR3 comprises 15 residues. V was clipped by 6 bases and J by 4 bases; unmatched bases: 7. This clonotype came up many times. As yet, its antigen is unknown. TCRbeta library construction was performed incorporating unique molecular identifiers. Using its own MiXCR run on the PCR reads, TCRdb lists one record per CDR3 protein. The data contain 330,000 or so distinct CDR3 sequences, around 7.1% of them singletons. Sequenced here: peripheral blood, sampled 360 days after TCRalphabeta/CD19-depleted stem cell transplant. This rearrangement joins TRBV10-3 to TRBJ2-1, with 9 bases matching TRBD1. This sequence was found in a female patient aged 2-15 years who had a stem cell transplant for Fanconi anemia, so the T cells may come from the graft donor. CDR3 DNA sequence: TGTGCCATCAGCTTTGGGGACAGGGAGTACAATGAGCAGTTCTTC. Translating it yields CAISFGDREYNEQFF.